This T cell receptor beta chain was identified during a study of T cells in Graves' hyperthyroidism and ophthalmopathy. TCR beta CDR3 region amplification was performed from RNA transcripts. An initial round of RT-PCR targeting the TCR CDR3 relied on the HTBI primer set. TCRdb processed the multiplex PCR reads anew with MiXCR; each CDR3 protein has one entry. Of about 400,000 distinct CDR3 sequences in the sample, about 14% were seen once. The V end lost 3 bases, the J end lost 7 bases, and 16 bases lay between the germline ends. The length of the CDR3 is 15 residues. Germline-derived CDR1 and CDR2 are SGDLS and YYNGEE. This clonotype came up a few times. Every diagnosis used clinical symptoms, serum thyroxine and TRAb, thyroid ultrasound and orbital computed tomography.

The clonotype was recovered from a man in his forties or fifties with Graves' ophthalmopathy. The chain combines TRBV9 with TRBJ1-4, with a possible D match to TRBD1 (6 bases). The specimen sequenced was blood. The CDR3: CASSDAGGRSEKLFF. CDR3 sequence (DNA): TGTGCCAGCAGCGACGCCGGGGGCCGAAGTGAAAAACTGTTTTTT.